This entry concerns a single TCR beta chain. Assay: immunoSEQ multiplex PCR; the TCRdb copy retains only in-frame clones and omits some. The table lists about 3,000 clones, approximately 94% of them singletons. This record comes from a study of control samples from healthy donors and cancer patients. CDR3 length: 15 residues. CDR1 is KGHSH and CDR2 is LQKENI in the germline V gene. Trimming pared 1 base from V and 3 bases from J, leaving 11 bases between. Sequencing used PBMCs. The receptor comes from a man between 65 and 80 years old with lung cancer. The V call is TRBV18, the J call TRBJ2-3; D is uncertain. CDR3: CASSPRIEGTDTQYF. Written as DNA, the CDR3 is TGTGCCAGCTCACCACGTATCGAAGGGACAGATACGCAGTATTTT.